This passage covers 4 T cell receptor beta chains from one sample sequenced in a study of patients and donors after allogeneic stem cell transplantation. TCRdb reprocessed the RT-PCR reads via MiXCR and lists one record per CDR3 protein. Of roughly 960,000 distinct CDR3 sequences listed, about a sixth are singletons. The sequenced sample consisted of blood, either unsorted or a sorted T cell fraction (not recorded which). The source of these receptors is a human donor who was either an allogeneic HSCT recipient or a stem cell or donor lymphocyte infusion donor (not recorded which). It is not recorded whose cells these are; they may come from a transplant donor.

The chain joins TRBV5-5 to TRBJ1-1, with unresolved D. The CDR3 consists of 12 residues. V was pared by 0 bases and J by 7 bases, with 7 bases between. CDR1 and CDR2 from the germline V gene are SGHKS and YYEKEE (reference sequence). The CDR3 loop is CASSLALGEAFF. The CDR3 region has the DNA TGTGCCAGCAGCTTGGCCCTAGGTGAAGCTTTCTTT.

The chain's CDR3 is CASSVGGGGAEAFF. DNA of the CDR3: TGTGCCAGCAGCGTAGGAGGGGGAGGGGCTGAAGCTTTCTTT. This chain joins TRBV9 and TRBJ1-1; D possibly corresponds to TRBD1 (6 bases). V lost 0 bases and J lost 6, with 12 bases in between. The CDR3 is 14 residues long. Germline loops: CDR1 SGDLS, CDR2 YYNGEE.

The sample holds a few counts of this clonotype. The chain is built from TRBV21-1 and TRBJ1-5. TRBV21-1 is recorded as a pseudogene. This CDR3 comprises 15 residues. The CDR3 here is CASSKGKRNVRPQHF. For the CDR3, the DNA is TGTGCCAGCAGCAAAGGGAAAAGGAATGTTCGGCCCCAGCATTTT.

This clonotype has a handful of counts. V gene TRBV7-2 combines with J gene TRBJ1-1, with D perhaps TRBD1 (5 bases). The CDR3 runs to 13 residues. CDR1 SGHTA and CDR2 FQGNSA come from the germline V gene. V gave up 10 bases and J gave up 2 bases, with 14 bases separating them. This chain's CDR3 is CATTGQGNTEAFF. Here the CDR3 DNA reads TGTGCCACGACGGGGCAGGGTAACACTGAAGCTTTCTTT. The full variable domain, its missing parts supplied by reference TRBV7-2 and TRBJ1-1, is GAGVSQSPSNKVTEKGKDVELRCDPISGHTALYWYRQSLGQGLEFLIYFQGNSAPDKSGLPSDRFSAERTGGSVSTLTIQRTQQEDSAVYLCATTGQGNTEAFFGQGTRLTVV.